This T cell receptor (beta chain) was recovered during a study of T cells in women clearing cervical HPV infection. The data were produced by immunoSEQ multiplex PCR, yet TCRdb's version contains in-frame clones alone and is incomplete. The table lists about 24,000 clones. The clonotype comes from a woman between 18 and 70 years old with a cervical HPV16 infection that either progressed to CIN3+ or cleared (not recorded which). The sequenced sample consisted of blood buffy coat.

CDR3 sequence: CASSLDGETQYF. Partial CDR3 DNA: TGCGCCAGCAGCTTGGACGGGGAGACC. V gene TRBV5-1 combines with J gene TRBJ2-5, with unresolved D. The CDR3 end lies 3 residues beyond the end of the read and is filled in from the germline J gene. This CDR3 is built from 12 residues. Per germline, CDR1 SGHRS and CDR2 YFSETQ. V lost 0 bases to trimming and J lost 5 bases, with 5 bases between them. The complete variable domain, with remaining parts taken from reference TRBV5-1 and TRBJ2-5, reads KAGVTQTPRYLIKTRGQQVTLSCSPISGHRSVSWYQQTPGQGLQFLFEYFSETQRNKGNFPGRFSGRQFSNSRSEMNVSTLELGDSALYLCASSLDGETQYFGPGTRLLVL.